Sequencing of this T cell receptor (beta chain) was carried out in a study of beta chain features in type 1 diabetes. Sorted populations were all over 95% pure. Trimming took 0 bases from V and 3 from J, leaving 9 bases between them. Germline-derived CDR1 and CDR2 are SGHRS and YFSETQ. CDR3 size: 15 residues. Points from the study as a whole: Type 1 diabetes patients had VDJ junctions that carried fewer insertions and more deletions. In these data, an HLA type influence on TCRB rearrangement remained unresolved. Among patients, naive, central memory and Treg TCRB repertoires appeared more similar than among healthy donors.

cDNA synthesis used the whole RNA isolate, giving expressed TCRB sequences. Using immunoSEQ multiplex PCR, the repertoire was profiled, and TCRdb retains in-frame clones only, with some absent. The top ten hold roughly 0.44% of the sample, which has under 90,000 clones, roughly 30% seen once. This clone appeared a single time. The antigen remains unidentified. This chain uses TRBV5-1 with TRBJ2-2; possible D gene TRBD1, 5 bases. The specimen was stem cell memory CD4+ T cells from blood. The sequence was obtained from a woman aged 18-29 years in good health. The CDR3 loop is CASSLGDRHTGELFF. The CDR3 bases are TGCGCCAGCAGCTTGGGTGACAGACACACCGGGGAGCTGTTTTTT.